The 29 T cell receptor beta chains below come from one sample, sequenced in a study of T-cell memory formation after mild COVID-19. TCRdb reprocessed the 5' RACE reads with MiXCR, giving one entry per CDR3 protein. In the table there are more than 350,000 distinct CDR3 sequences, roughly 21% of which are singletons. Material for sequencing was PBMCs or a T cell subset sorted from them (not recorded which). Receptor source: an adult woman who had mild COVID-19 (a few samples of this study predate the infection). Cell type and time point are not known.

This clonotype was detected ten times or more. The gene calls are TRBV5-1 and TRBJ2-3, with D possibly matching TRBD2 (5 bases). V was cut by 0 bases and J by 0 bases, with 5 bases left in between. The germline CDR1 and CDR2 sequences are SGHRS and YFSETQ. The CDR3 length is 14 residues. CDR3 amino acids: CASSLGTSTDTQYF. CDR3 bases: TGCGCCAGCAGCTTGGGGACTAGCACAGATACGCAGTATTTT.

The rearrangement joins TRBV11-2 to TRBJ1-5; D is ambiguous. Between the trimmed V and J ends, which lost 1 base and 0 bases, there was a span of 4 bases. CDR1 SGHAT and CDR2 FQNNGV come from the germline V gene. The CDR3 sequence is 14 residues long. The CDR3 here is CASSLVDSNQPQHF. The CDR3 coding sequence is TGTGCCAGCAGCTTAGTGGATAGCAATCAGCCCCAGCATTTT.

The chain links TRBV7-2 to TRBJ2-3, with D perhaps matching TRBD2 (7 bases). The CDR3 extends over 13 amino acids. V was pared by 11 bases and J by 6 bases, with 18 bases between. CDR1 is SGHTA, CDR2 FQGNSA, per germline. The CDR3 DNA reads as TGTGCCGCTGCGGCGGGGGCTCGGGATACGCAGTATTTT. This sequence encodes CAAAAGARDTQYF.

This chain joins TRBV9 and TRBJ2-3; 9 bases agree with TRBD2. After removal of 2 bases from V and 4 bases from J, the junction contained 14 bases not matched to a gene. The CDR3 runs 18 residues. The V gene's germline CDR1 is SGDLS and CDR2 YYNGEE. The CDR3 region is CASSVDPGLAGASDTQYF. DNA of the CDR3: TGTGCCAGCAGCGTCGATCCGGGGTTAGCGGGAGCATCAGATACGCAGTATTTT. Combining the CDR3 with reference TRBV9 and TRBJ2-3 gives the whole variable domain DSGVTQTPKHLITATGQRVTLRCSPRSGDLSVYWYQQSLDQGLQFLIQYYNGEERAKGNILERFSAQQFPDLHSELNLSSLELGDSALYFCASSVDPGLAGASDTQYFGPGTRLTVL.

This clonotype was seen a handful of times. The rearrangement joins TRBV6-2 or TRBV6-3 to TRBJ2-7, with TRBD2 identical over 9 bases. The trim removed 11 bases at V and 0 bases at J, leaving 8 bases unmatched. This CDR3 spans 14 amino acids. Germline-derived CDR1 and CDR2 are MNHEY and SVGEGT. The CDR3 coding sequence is TGTGCCGGTAGCGGGGGCCTAAGCTCCTACGAGCAGTACTTC. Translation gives CAGSGGLSSYEQYF.

CDR3: CASSRVQGPQETQYF. As DNA, the CDR3 is TGTGCCAGCAGTAGGGTCCAAGGGCCCCAAGAGACCCAGTACTTC. The J gene is TRBJ2-5, the V gene TRBV2; D not resolved. The CDR3 is 15 residues long. CDR1 SNHLY and CDR2 FYNNEI come from the germline V gene. The V end was cut by 5 bases, the J end by 1 base, with 14 bases between. The entire variable domain, with the rest obtained from reference TRBV2 and TRBJ2-5, is as follows: EPEVTQTPSHQVTQMGQEVILRCVPISNHLYFYWYRQILGQKVEFLVSFYNNEISEKSEIFDDQFSVERPDGSNFTLKIRSTKLEDSAMYFCASSRVQGPQETQYFGPGTRLLVL.

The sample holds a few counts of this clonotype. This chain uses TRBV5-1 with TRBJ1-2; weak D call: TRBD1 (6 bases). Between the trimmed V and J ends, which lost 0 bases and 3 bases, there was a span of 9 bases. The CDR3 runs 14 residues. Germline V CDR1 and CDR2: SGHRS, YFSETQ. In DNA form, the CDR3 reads TGCGCCAGCAGCTTGGGGTACAGGGACTATGGCTACACCTTC. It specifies CASSLGYRDYGYTF.

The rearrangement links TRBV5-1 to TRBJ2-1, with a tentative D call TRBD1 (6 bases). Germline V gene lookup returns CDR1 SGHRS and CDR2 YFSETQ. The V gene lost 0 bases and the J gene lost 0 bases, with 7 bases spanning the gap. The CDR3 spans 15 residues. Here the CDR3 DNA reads TGCGCCAGCAGCTTGGACAGGGACTCCTACAATGAGCAGTTCTTC. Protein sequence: CASSLDRDSYNEQFF.

DNA of the CDR3: TGCGCCAGCAGCTTGTTAGTGGCAGGGCTGAACACCGGGGAGCTGTTTTTT. Amino acid sequence: CASSLLVAGLNTGELFF. The V call is TRBV5-1, the J call TRBJ2-2; possibly TRBD1 for D (5 bases). The CDR3 is 17 residues long. Germline values: CDR1 SGHRS, CDR2 YFSETQ. The V and J ends lost 1 base and 1 base respectively, with 14 bases between them.

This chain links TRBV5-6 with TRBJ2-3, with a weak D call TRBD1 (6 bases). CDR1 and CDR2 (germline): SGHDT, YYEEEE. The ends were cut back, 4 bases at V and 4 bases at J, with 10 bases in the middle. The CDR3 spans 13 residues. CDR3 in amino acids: CASSPKGADTQYF. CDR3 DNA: TGTGCCAGCAGCCCGAAGGGGGCAGATACGCAGTATTTT.

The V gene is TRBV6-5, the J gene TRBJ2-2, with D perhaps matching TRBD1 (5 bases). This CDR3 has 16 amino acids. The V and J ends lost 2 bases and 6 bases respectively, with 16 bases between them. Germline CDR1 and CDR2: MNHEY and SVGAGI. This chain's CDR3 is CASSYTLTRVPGELFF. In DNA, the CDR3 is TGTGCCAGCAGTTACACACTAACCAGGGTCCCCGGGGAGCTGTTTTTT.

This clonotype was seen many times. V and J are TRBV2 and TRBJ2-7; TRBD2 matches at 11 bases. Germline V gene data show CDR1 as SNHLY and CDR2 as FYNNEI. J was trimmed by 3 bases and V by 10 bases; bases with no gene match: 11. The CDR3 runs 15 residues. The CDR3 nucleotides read TGTGCCACCCTTGGGACTAGCGGAGGGAACTACGAGCAGTACTTC. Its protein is CATLGTSGGNYEQYF.

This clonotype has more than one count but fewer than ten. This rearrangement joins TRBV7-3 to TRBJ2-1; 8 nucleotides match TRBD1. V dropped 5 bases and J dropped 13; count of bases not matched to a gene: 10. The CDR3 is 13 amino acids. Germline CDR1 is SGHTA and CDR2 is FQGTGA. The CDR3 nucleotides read TGTGCCAGCAGCCCGGACAGGGCCAGAAGACAGTTCTTC. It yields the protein CASSPDRARRQFF.

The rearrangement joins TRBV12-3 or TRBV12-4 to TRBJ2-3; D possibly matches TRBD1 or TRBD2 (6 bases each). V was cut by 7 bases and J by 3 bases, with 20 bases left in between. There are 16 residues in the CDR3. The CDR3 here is CASISRRDTLTDTQYF. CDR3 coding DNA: TGTGCCAGCATTTCTAGGCGGGACACGTTAACAGATACGCAGTATTTT.

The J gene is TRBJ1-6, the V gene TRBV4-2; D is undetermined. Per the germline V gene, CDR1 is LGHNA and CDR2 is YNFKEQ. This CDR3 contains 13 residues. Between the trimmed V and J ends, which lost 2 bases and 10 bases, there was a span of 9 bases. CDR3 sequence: CASSQREDSPLHF. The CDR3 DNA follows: TGTGCCAGCAGCCAACGGGAGGACTCACCCCTCCACTTT.

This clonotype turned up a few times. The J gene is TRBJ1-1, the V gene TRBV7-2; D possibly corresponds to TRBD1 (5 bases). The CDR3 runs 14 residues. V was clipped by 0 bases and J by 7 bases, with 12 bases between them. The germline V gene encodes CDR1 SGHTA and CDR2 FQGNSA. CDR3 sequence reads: CASSLARGANEAFF. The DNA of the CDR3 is TGTGCCAGCAGCTTAGCGAGAGGGGCGAATGAAGCTTTCTTT. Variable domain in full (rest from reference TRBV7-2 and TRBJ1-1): GAGVSQSPSNKVTEKGKDVELRCDPISGHTALYWYRQSLGQGLEFLIYFQGNSAPDKSGLPSDRFSAERTGGSVSTLTIQRTQQEDSAVYLCASSLARGANEAFFGQGTRLTVV.

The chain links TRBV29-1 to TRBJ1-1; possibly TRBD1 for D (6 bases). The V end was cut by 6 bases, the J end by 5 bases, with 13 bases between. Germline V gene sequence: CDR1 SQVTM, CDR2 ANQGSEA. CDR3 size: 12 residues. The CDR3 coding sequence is TGCAGCGTGGCGACAGGATGGACTGAAGCTTTCTTT. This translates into CSVATGWTEAFF. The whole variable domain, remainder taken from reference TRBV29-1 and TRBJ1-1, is SAVISQKPSRDICQRGTSLTIQCQVDSQVTMMFWYRQQPGQSLTLIATANQGSEATYESGFVIDKFPISRPNLTFSTLTVSNMSPEDSSIYLCSVATGWTEAFFGQGTRLTVV.

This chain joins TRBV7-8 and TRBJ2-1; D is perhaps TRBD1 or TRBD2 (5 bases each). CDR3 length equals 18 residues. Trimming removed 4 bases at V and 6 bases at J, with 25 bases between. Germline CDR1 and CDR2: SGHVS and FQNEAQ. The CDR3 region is CASSYPTADSFAGNEQFF. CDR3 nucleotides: TGTGCCAGCAGCTACCCAACCGCCGACAGTTTCGCGGGCAATGAGCAGTTCTTC.

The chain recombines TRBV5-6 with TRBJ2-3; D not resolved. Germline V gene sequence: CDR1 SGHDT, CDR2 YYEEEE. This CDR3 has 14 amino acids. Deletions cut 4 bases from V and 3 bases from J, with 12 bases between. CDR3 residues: CASSRRWGTDTQYF. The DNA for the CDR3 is TGTGCCAGCAGCCGGCGTTGGGGTACAGATACGCAGTATTTT.

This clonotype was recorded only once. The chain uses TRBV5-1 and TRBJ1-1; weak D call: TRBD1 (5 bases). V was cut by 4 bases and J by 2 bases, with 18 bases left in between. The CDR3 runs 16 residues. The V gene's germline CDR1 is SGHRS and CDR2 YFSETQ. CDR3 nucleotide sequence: TGCGCCAGCAGCCCCTCTTATCTCAGGGACAACACTGAAGCTTTCTTT. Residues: CASSPSYLRDNTEAFF.

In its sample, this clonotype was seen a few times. CDR3 in amino acids: CASSLVSLNEQFF. The CDR3 nucleotides are TGTGCCAGCAGCTTAGTAAGCCTCAATGAGCAGTTCTTC. The chain has TRBV7-2 and TRBJ2-1; unclear D gene. V shed 1 base and J shed 6 bases, with 7 bases lying between them. CDR3 size: 13 residues. The germline gives CDR1 SGHTA, CDR2 FQGNSA.

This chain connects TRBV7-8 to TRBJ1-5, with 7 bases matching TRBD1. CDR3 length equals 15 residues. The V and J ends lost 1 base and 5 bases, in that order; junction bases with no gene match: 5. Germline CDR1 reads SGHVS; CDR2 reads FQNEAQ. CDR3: CASSLGTGPYQPQHF. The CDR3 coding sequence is TGTGCCAGCAGCTTAGGGACAGGTCCTTATCAGCCCCAGCATTTT.

The CDR3 DNA is TGTGCCACCAGTGATCCCGAAAATGGAGGTGGCAATCAGCCCCAGCATTTT. Its translation: CATSDPENGGGNQPQHF. The V and J genes are TRBV24-1 and TRBJ1-5; D gene uncertain. CDR3 length: 17 amino acids. Germline CDR1 and CDR2: KGHDR and SFDVKD. V was trimmed by 3 bases and J by 2 bases, leaving 16 bases between them.

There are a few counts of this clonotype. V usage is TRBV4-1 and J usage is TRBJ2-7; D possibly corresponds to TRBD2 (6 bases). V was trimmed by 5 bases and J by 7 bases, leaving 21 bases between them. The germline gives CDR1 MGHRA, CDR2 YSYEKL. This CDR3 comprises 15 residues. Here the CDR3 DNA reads TGCGCCAGCAGCTCGTGGCAGTCGGGCGCGGGGGAGCAGTACTTC. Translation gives CASSSWQSGAGEQYF.

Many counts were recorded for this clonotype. DNA of the CDR3: TGTGCCAGCAGCCTAAGAGGAGGGGAAGCTTTCTTT. Amino acids: CASSLRGGEAFF. The V call is TRBV3-1, the J call TRBJ1-1; D is ambiguous. With 4 bases removed from V and 8 bases from J, the gap between germline ends came to 11 bases. The CDR3 spans 12 residues. CDR1 and CDR2 from the germline V gene are LGHDT and YNNKEL (reference sequence). The full variable domain, its missing parts supplied by reference TRBV3-1 and TRBJ1-1, is DTAVSQTPKYLVTQMGNDKSIKCEQNLGHDTMYWYKQDSKKFLKIMFSYNNKELIINETVPNRFSPKSPDKAHLNLHINSLELGDSAVYFCASSLRGGEAFFGQGTRLTVV.

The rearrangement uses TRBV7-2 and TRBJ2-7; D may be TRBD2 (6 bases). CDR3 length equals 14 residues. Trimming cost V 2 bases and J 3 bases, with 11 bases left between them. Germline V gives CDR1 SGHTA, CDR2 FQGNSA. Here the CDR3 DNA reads TGTGCCAGCAGCTTACAGCGGGCAGGCTACGAGCAGTACTTC. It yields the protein CASSLQRAGYEQYF.

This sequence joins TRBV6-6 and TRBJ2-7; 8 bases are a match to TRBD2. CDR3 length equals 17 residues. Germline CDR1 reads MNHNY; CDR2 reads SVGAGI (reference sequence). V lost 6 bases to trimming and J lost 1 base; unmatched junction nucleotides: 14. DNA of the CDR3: TGTGCCAGCAGCCGCCCTCTTAGCGGGACCTATTCCTACGAGCAGTACTTC. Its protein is CASSRPLSGTYSYEQYF.

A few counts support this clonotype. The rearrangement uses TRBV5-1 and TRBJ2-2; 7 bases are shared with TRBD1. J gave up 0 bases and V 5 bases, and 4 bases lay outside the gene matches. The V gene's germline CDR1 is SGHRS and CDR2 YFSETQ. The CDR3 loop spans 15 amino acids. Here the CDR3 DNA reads TGCGCCAGCAGTAGGACAGGCTCGAACACCGGGGAGCTGTTTTTT. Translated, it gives CASSRTGSNTGELFF.

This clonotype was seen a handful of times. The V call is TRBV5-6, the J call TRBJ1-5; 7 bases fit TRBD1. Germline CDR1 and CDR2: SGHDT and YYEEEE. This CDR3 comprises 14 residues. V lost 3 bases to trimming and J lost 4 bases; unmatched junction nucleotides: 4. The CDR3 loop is CASSYRGQNQPQHF. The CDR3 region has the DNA TGTGCCAGCAGCTACAGGGGTCAAAATCAGCCCCAGCATTTT.